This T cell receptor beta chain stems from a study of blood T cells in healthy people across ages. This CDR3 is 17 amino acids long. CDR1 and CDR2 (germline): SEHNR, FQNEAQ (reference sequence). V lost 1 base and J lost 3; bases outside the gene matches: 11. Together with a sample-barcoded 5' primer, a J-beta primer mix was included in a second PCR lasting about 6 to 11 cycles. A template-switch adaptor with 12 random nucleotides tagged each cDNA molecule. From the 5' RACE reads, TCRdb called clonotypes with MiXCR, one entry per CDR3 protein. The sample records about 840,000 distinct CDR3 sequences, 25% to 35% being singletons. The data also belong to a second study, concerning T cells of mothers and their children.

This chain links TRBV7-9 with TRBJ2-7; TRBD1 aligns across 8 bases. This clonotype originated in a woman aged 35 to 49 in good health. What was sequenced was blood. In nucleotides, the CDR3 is TGTGCCAGCAGCTTAGTCGCGACAGGGGTTGGTGGCTACGAGCAGTACTTC. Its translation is CASSLVATGVGGYEQYF.